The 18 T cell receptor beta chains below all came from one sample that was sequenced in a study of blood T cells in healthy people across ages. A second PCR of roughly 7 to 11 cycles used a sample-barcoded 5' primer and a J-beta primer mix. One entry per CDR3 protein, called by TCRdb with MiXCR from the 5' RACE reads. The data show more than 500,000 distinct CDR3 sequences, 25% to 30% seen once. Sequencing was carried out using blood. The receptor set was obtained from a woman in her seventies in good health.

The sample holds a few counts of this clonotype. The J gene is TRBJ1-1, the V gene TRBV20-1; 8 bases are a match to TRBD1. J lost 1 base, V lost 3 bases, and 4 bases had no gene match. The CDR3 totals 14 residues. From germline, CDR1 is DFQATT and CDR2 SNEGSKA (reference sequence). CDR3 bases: TGCAGTGCTAGGCCAGGGGGCGCGAACACTGAAGCTTTCTTT. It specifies CSARPGGANTEAFF.

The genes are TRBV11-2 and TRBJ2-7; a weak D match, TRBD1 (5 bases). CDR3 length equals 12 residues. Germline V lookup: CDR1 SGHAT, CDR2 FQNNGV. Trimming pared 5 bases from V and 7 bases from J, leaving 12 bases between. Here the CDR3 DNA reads TGTGCCAGCAGCATCAGGGTCGGGGAGCAGTACTTC. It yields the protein CASSIRVGEQYF.

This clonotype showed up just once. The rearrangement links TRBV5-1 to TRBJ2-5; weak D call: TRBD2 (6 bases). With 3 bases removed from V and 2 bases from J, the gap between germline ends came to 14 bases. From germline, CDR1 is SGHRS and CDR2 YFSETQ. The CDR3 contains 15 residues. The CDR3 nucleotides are TGCGCCAGCAGCTCCACCTCGGGGGTACAAGAGACCCAGTACTTC. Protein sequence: CASSSTSGVQETQYF.

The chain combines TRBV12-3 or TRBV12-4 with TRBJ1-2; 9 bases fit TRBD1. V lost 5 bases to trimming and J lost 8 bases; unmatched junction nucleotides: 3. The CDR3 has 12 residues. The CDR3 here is CASSAGTGGYTF. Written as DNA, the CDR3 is TGTGCCAGCAGTGCCGGGACAGGGGGCTACACCTTC.

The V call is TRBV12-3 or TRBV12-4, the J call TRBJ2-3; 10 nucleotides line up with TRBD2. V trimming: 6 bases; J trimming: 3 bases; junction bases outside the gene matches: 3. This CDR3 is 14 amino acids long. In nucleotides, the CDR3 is TGTGCCAGCAGCTCAGCGGGGGGGACAGATACGCAGTATTTT. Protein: CASSSAGGTDTQYF.

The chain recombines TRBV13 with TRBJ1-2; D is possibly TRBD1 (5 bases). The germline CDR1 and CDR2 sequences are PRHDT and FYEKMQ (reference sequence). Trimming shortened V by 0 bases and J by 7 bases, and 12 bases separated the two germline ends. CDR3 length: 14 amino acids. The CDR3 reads CASSLGRTLFGYTF. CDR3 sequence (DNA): TGTGCCAGCAGCTTAGGAAGGACACTATTTGGCTACACCTTC. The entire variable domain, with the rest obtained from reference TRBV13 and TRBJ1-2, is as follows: AAGVIQSPRHLIKEKRETATLKCYPIPRHDTVYWYQQGPGQDPQFLISFYEKMQSDKGSIPDRFSAQQFSDYHSELNMSSLELGDSALYFCASSLGRTLFGYTFGSGTRLTVV.

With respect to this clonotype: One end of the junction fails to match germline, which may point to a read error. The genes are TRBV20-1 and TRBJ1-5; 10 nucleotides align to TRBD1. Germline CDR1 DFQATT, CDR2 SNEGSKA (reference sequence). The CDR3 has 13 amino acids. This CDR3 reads CSGQGASDQPQHF. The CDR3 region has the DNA TGCAGTGGACAGGGGGCTAGCGATCAGCCCCAGCATTTT.

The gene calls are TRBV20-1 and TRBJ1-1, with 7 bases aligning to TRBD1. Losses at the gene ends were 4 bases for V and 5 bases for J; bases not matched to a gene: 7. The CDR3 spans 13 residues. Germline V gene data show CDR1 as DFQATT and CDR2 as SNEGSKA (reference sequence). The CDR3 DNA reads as TGCAGTGCTAATCAGGGGGTTGCAACTGAAGCTTTCTTT. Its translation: CSANQGVATEAFF.

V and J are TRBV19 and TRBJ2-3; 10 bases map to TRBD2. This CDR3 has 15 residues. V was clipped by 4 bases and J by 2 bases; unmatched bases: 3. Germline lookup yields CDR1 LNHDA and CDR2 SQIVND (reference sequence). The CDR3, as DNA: TGTGCCAGTAGTAGCCTAGCGGGAGCCACAGATACGCAGTATTTT. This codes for CASSSLAGATDTQYF.

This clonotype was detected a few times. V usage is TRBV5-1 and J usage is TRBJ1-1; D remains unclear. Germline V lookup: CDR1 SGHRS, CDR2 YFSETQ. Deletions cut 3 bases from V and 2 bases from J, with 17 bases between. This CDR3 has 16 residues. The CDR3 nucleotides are TGCGCCAGCAGCTCGGAAATGTCCTGGGGAAACACTGAAGCTTTCTTT. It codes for CASSSEMSWGNTEAFF.

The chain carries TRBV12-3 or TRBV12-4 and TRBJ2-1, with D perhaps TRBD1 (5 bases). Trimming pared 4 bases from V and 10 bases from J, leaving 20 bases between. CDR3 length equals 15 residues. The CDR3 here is CASSSPDLASGEQFF. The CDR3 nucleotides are TGTGCCAGCAGTTCCCCCGACCTGGCTTCAGGGGAGCAGTTCTTC.

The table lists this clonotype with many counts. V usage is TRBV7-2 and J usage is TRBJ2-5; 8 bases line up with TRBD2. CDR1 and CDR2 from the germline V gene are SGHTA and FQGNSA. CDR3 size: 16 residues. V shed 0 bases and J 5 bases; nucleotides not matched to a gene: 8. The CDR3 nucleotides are TGTGCCAGCAGCTTAGCTCTTGCGGGGGGTCAGGAGACCCAGTACTTC. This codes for CASSLALAGGQETQYF.

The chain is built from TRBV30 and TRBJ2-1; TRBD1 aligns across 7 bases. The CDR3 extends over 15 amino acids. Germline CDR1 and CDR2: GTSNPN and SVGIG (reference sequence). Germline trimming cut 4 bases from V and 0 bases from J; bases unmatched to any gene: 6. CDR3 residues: CAWTGTASSYNEQFF. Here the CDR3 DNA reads TGTGCCTGGACCGGGACAGCCAGCTCCTACAATGAGCAGTTCTTC. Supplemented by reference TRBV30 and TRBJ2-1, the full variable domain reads SQTIHQWPATLVQPVGSPLSLECTVEGTSNPNLYWYRQAAGRGLQLLFYSVGIGQISSEVPQNLSASRPQDRQFILSSKKLLLSDSGFYLCAWTGTASSYNEQFFGPGTRLTVL.

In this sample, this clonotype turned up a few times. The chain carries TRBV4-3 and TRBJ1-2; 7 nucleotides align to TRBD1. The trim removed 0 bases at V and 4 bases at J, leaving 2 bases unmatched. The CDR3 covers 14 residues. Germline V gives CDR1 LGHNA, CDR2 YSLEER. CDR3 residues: CASSQEAGGYGYTF. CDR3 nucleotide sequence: TGCGCCAGCAGCCAAGAAGCAGGGGGCTATGGCTACACCTTC.

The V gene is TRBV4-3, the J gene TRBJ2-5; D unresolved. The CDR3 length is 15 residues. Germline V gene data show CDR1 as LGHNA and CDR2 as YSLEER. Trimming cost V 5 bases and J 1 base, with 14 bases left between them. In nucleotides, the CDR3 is TGCGCCAGCAGCACTACCTTCAGGAGCCAAGAGACCCAGTACTTC. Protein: CASSTTFRSQETQYF.

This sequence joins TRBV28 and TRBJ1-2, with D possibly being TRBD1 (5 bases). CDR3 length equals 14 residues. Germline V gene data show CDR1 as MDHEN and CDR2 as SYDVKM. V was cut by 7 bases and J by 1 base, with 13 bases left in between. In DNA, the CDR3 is TGTGCCAGCACCACGGGACTTATTAACTATGGCTACACCTTC. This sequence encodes CASTTGLINYGYTF.

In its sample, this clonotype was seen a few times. Written as DNA, the CDR3 is TGTGCCAGCAGCTTAGGGTTCAGGGGTCCCTCCTACAATGAGCAGTTCTTC. Translation gives CASSLGFRGPSYNEQFF. The chain joins TRBV7-9 to TRBJ2-1; D is perhaps TRBD1 (6 bases). This CDR3 comprises 17 residues. Trimming left V 1 base short and J 0 bases short, with 13 bases between. Per the germline V gene, CDR1 is SEHNR and CDR2 is FQNEAQ (reference sequence).

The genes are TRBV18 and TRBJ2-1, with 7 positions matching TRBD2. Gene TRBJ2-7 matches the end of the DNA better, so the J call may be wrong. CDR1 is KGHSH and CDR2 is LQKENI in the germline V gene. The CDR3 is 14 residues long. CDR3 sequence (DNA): TGTGCCAGCTCGGAACTAGCGTCGGCCTACGAGCAGTACTTC. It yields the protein CASSELASAYEQYF.